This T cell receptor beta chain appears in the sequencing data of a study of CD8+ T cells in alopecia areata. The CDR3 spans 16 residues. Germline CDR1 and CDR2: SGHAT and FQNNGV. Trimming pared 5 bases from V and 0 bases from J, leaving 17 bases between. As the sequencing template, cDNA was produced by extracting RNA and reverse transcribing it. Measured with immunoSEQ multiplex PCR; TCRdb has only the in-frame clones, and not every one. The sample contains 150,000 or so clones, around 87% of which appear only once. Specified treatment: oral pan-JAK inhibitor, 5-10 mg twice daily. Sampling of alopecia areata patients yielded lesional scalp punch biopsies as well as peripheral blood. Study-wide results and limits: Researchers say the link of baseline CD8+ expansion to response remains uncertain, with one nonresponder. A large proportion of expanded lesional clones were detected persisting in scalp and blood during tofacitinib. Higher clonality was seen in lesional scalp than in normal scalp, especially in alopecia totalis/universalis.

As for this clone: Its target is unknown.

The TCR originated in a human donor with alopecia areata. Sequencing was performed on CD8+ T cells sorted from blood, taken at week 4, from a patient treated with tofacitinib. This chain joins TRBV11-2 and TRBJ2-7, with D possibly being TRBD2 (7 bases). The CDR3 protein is CASSPLRGLSSYEQYF. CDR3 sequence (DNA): TGTGCCAGCAGCCCTCTCAGGGGACTAAGCTCCTACGAGCAGTACTTC. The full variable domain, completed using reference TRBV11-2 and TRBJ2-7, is EAGVAQSPRYKIIEKRQSVAFWCNPISGHATLYWYQQILGQGPKLLIQFQNNGVVDDSQLPKDRFSAERLKGVDSTLKIQPAKLEDSAVYLCASSPLRGLSSYEQYFGPGTRLTVT.